The clone carrying this T cell receptor beta chain was seen repeatedly, ten times or more. Its specificity is not known. Genomic DNA served as template for TCR beta VDJ and CDR3 profiling. MiXCR was run by TCRdb on the reads, yielding one entry per CDR3 protein. This sample carries some 240,000 distinct CDR3 sequences, 34% of them seen once, and the ten largest clones take around 1.1%. This sample is drawn from a study of CD8+CD57+ T cells in acquired aplastic anemia. At the level of the study: Mean DNA quantity obtained from sorted CD4+ and CD8+ cells was about 3 ug. Broader study findings: Twenty-nine shared CD8+ CDR3s appeared highly expressed within patients' immunodominant clones.

The receptor was isolated from a human donor in good health, serving as a control. Sequencing was carried out using sorted CD4+, CD8+, or CD8+CD57+ T cells (not recorded which) from PBMCs.

CDR3 in DNA: TGTGCCAGCAGCTTGGGCGTCCCTTCGCAGTATTTT. Protein product: CASSLGVPSQYF. The chain uses TRBV7-2 and TRBJ2-3; D unresolved. V was pared by 3 bases and J by 10 bases, with 11 bases between. The length of the CDR3 is 12 residues. Germline V gene sequence: CDR1 SGHTA, CDR2 FQGNSA.